This T cell receptor beta chain comes out of a study of blood T cells in healthy people across ages. At the level of the study: About one barcoded beta molecule per two T cells came from capture by template switching.

With a J-beta primer mix and a sample-barcoded 5' primer, a second PCR ran roughly 6 to 12 cycles. Tags on each cDNA molecule came from a template-switch adaptor with 12 random nucleotides. TCRdb processed the 5' RACE reads anew with MiXCR; each CDR3 protein has one entry. The table lists 1.5 million to 2 million distinct CDR3 sequences, approximately 28% of them singletons. In its sample, this clonotype was seen a few times. The antigen is not known. Per the germline V gene, CDR1 is SGDLS and CDR2 is YYNGEE. This CDR3 spans 14 amino acids. The germline V and J ends were trimmed by 2 bases and 6 bases, with 12 bases remaining between them. Overall study findings and caveats: Across the age range, TCR beta diversity per million T cells fell in a roughly linear way. The study found more naive CD4+ cells and higher diversity in long-lived than aged donors.

The chain joins TRBV9 to TRBJ1-5, with D tentatively TRBD1 (6 bases). The sequence was collected from a woman aged 25 to 39 in good health. The sequenced material came from blood. The CDR3 loop reads CASSVSAGAQPQHF. The CDR3 nucleotides are TGTGCCAGCAGCGTCTCGGCAGGGGCTCAGCCCCAGCATTTT.